These T cell receptor beta chains were read from a single sample in a study of identical twins. MiXCR, applied by TCRdb to the 5' RACE reads, yields one record per CDR3 protein. The table shows around 1.7 million distinct CDR3 sequences, with less than 35% occurring only once. Sequencing used cord blood. These receptors came from a newborn girl in good health. Each CDR3 is given without its conserved first and last residue.

v_call cdr3_aa
TRBV19 ASSITGGKKGGYT
TRBV18 ASSPGDLNSYEQY
TRBV28 ASLGAGPLSGANVLT
TRBV27 ASRASGGYEQY
TRBV21-1 ASSKGFLSPYT
TRBV7-6 ASSLGGQMNTEAF
TRBV13 ASTYLMSILNTGELF
TRBV4-2 ASSQGVNTRRQY
TRBV6-1 ASTKYNEQF
TRBV28 AICRGSTYEQY